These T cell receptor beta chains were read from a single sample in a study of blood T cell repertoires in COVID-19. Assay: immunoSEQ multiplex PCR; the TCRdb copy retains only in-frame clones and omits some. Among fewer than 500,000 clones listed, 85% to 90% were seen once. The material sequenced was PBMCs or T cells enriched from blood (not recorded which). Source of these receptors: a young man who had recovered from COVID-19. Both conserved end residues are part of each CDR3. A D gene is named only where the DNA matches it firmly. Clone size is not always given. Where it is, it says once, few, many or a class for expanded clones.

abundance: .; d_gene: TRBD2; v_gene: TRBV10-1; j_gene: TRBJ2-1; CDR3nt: TGCGCCAGCAGCGGACTAGCGGGAGATGAGCAGTTCTTC; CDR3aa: CASSGLAGDEQFF
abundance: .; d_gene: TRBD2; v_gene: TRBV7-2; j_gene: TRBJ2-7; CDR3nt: TGTGCCAGCAGCCTCTACGGACTAGCGGGAGCCTACGAGCAGTACTTC; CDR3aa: CASSLYGLAGAYEQYF
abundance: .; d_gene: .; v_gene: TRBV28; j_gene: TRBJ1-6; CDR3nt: TGTGCCGCCGGAAGGGAGACAAAATCCCTCCACTTT; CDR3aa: CAAGRETKSLHF
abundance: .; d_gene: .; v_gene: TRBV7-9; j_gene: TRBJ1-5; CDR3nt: TGTGCCAGCAGCTTAGGGGCAGTCGGGAAACCCCAGCATTTT; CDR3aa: CASSLGAVGKPQHF
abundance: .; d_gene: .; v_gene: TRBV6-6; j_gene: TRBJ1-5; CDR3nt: TGTGCCAGCACCCTACAGGGAACGCAGCCCCAGCATTTT; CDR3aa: CASTLQGTQPQHF
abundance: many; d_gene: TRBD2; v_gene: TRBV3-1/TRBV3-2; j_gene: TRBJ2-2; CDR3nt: TGTGCCAGCAGGATAGCGGGAGGGCCGTCCGGGGAGCTGTTTTTT; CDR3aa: CASRIAGGPSGELFF
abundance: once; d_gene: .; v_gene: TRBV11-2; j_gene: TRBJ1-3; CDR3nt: TGTGCCAGCAGTTCCGGGAACACCATATATTTT; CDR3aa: CASSSGNTIYF
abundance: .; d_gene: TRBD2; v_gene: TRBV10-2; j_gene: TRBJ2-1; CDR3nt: TGCGCCAGCAGTCTAGGACTAGCGGGGATAGGATACAATGAGCAGTTCTTC; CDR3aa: CASSLGLAGIGYNEQFF
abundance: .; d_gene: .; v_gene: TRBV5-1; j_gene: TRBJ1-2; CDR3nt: TGCGCCAGCAGCCCGGACTCTCTCGGCGGCTACACCTTC; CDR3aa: CASSPDSLGGYTF
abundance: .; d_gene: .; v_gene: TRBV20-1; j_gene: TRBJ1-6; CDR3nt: TGCAGTGCTAGTCCTGCGAGGAGCGATTCACCCCTCCACTTT; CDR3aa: CSASPARSDSPLHF
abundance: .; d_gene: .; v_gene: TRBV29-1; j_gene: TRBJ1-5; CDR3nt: TGCAGCGTTGGAGCGGGGGGCCGTCAGCCCCAGCATTTT; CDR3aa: CSVGAGGRQPQHF
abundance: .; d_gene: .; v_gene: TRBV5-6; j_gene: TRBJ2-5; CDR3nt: TGTGCCAGCAGCTTGGCCGGGGGAGAGACCCAGTACTTC; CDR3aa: CASSLAGGETQYF
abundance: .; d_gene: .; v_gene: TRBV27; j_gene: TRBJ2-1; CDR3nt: TGTGCCAGCAGTTTTCACGGGGGCTCCTACAATGAGCAGTTCTTC; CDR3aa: CASSFHGGSYNEQFF
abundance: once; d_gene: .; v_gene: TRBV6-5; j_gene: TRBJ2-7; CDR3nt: TGTGCCAGCAGTTACGGTGACGGAGGCCTTGAAGAGCAGTACTTC; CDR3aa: CASSYGDGGLEEQYF
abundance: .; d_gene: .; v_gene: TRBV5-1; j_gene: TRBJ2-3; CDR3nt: TGCGCCAGCAGCTTGGAGCGGAGCACAGATACGCAGTATTTT; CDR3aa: CASSLERSTDTQYF
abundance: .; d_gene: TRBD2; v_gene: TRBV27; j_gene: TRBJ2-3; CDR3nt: TGTGCCAGCAGTTTGATGGGACTAGCGGGAGTCGGAACAGATACGCAGTATTTT; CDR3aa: CASSLMGLAGVGTDTQYF
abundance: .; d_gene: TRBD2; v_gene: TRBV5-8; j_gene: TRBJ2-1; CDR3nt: TGTGCCAGCAGCACTGGACTAGCGGGCTTAGGGTATGAGCAGTTCTTC; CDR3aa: CASSTGLAGLGYEQFF
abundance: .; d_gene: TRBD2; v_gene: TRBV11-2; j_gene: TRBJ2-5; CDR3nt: TGTGCCAGCAGCTTAGCCGAGCGGGGGGGGGAGACCCAGTACTTC; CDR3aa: CASSLAERGGETQYF
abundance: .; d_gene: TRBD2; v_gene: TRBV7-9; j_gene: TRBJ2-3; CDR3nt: TGTGCCAGCAGCTTCTTCATAGCGGGTTCTGATACGCAGTATTTT; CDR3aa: CASSFFIAGSDTQYF
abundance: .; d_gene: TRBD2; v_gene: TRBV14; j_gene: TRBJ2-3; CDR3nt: TGTGCCAGCAGCCAAGATCGCGGGAGTTGGACAGATACGCAGTATTTT; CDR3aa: CASSQDRGSWTDTQYF
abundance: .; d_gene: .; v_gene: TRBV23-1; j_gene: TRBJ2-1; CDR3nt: TGCGCCAGCAACCCCCGGGATAGCGCGAGCTCCTACAATGAGCAGTTCTTC; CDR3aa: CASNPRDSASSYNEQFF
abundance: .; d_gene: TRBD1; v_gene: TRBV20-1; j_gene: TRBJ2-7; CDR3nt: TGCAGTGCTAGAGATGGGACAGGGTACTACTTC; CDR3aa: CSARDGTGYYF
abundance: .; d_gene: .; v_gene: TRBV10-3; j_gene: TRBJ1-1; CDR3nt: TGTGCCATCAGTGAGTCCCGGAACACTGAAGCTTTCTTT; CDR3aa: CAISESRNTEAFF
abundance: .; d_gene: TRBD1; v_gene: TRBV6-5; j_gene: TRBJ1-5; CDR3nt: TGTGCCAGCAGTTACTCGGCAGGGGGCCGACAGCCCCAGCATTTT; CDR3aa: CASSYSAGGRQPQHF
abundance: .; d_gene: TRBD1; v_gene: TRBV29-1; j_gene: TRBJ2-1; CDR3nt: TGCAGCGTTCACACAGGGGTAGGATCCTACAATGAGCAGTTCTTC; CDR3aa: CSVHTGVGSYNEQFF
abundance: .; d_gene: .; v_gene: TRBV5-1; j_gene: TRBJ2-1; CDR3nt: TGCGCCAGCAGCTTAGGGAGGATCGACGGGGAGCAGTTCTTC; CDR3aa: CASSLGRIDGEQFF
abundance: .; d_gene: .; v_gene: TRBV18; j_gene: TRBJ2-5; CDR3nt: TGTGCCAGCTCGCATGGCGGGCGGCAAGAGACCCAGTACTTC; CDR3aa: CASSHGGRQETQYF
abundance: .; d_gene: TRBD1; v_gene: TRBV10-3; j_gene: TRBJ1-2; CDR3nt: TGTGCCATCGGCCGACAGGGAGGCTATGGCTACACCTTC; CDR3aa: CAIGRQGGYGYTF
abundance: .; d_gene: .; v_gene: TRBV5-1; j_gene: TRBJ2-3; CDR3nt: TGCGCCAGCAGCATGGACCTAGCAGGGGCAGATACGCAGTATTTT; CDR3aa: CASSMDLAGADTQYF
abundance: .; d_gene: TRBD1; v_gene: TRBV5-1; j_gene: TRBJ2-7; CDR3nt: TGCGCCAGCAGCTTCCGGACAGGGGTGTCCTACGAGCAGTACTTC; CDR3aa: CASSFRTGVSYEQYF
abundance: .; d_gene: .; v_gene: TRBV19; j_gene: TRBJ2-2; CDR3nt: TGTGCCAGTAGTATGTCTCCTAGCCTCAACACCGGGGAGCTGTTTTTT; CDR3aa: CASSMSPSLNTGELFF
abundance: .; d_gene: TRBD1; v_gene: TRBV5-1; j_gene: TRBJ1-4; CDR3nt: TGCGCCAGCAGCTTGGCGACAGGGGATGATGAAAAACTGTTTTTT; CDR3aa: CASSLATGDDEKLFF
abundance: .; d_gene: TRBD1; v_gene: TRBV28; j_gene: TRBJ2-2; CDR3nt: TGTGCCAGCAGTTTAGGCAGGGGGCGCGCCGGGGAGCTGTTTTTT; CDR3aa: CASSLGRGRAGELFF